This T cell receptor (beta chain) comes out of a study of T cell changes during pregnancy in multiple sclerosis. V was clipped by 4 bases and J by 7 bases, with 18 bases between them. This CDR3 has 15 residues. Germline-derived CDR1 and CDR2 are SGHNT and YYREEE (reference sequence). Here immunoSEQ multiplex PCR was the method, and the copy in TCRdb shows in-frame clones only, minus some. The profile shows approximately 28,000 clones, 89% of them singletons. The starting material was CD8+ T cells from peripheral blood mononuclear cells, obtained in the second trimester of pregnancy. The V gene is TRBV5-4, the J gene TRBJ2-1; D might be TRBD2 (6 bases). This clonotype was sampled from a female donor with multiple sclerosis, enrolled in a pregnancy study. The CDR3 region has the DNA TGTGCCAGCAGCCCGGAACTGAGAGGGAGGAATGAGCAGTTCTTC. Residues: CASSPELRGRNEQFF.